The 9 T cell receptor beta chains reported below all come from one sample, sequenced in a study of T cell repertoires in cytomegalovirus infection. Each CDR3 protein is one row after TCRdb ran MiXCR on the reads. The table records approximately 500,000 distinct CDR3 sequences, more than 15% of them present only once. The sample comprised CD8+ T cells from PBMCs. These receptors were obtained from a human donor in good health (CMV status not recorded). Some clones in this sample may be carry-over from other donors' samples.

At least ten counts were recorded for this clonotype. CDR3: CASSPRTGTEIYEQYF. CDR3 sequence (DNA): TGTGCCAGCAGCCCGAGAACCGGGACTGAAATCTACGAGCAGTACTTC. The V and J genes are TRBV7-6 and TRBJ2-7; tentative D call: TRBD2 (6 bases). Per germline, CDR1 SGHVS and CDR2 FNYEAQ. V dropped 5 bases and J dropped 3 bases, with 20 bases sitting between them. CDR3 size: 16 residues.

This clonotype came up many times. V usage is TRBV28 and J usage is TRBJ1-1; 8 positions agree with TRBD1. V trimming: 6 bases; J trimming: 3 bases; junction bases outside the gene matches: 12. CDR1 and CDR2 from the germline V gene are MDHEN and SYDVKM. The CDR3 has 16 amino acids. CDR3 region: CASSPSGGYQYTEAFF. The DNA of the CDR3 is TGTGCCAGCAGCCCATCAGGGGGCTATCAGTACACTGAAGCTTTCTTT.

The table lists this clonotype with a few counts. This chain links TRBV12-3 or TRBV12-4 with TRBJ1-2; the D is unclear. The CDR3 is made up of 14 amino acids. V was clipped by 3 bases and J by 5 bases, with 13 bases between them. The DNA for the CDR3 is TGTGCCAGCAGTTTTCTCCCGCGGAAGTATGGCTACACCTTC. Amino acid sequence: CASSFLPRKYGYTF.

There are many counts of this clonotype. The chain couples TRBV7-3 to TRBJ1-1, with D possibly being TRBD1 (5 bases). The CDR3 sequence is 15 residues long. The germline gives CDR1 SGHTA, CDR2 FQGTGA. Trimming took off 5 bases at V and 0 bases at J, with 13 bases between the two ends. The CDR3 sequence is CASSIRGALNTEAFF. In DNA, the CDR3 is TGTGCCAGCAGCATAAGAGGGGCGTTGAACACTGAAGCTTTCTTT.

This clonotype appeared a few times. One junction end does not reproduce the germline sequence, and a read error may be involved. V is TRBV18 and J is TRBJ2-3; the match to TRBD1 covers 8 bases. The CDR3 length is 17 residues. The V gene's germline CDR1 is KGHSH and CDR2 LQKENI. DNA for the CDR3: TGTGCCAGCTCACCTTCGCAGGCCTCCAGTGGGACAGGTACGCAGTATTTT. It yields the protein CASSPSQASSGTGTQYF. Full variable domain (rest looked up from reference TRBV18 and TRBJ2-3): NAGVMQNPRHLVRRRGQEARLRCSPMKGHSHVYWYRQLPEEGLKFMVYLQKENIIDESGMPKERFSAEFPKEGPSILRIQQVVRGDSAAYFCASSPSQASSGTGTQYFGPGTRLTVL.

The V and J genes are TRBV5-1 and TRBJ1-1; 8 bases line up with TRBD1. The CDR3 runs to 15 residues. The V and J ends lost 5 bases and 1 base, in that order; junction bases with no gene match: 7. CDR1 is SGHRS and CDR2 is YFSETQ in the germline V gene. The CDR3 DNA reads as TGCGCCAGCAGTTTTACAGGGGGAGGGAACACTGAAGCTTTCTTT. It specifies CASSFTGGGNTEAFF.

This clonotype has at least ten counts. This sequence joins TRBV12-5 and TRBJ1-2; D not certain. The V end lost 2 bases, the J end lost 5 bases, and 9 bases lay between the germline ends. The CDR3 covers 13 residues. Germline V gene lookup returns CDR1 LGHNT and CDR2 FRNRAP. Here the CDR3 reads CASGLPLGYGYTF. The CDR3 nucleotides are TGTGCTAGTGGTTTGCCCCTGGGGTATGGCTACACCTTC.

To note about this clonotype: A clone one base away is much larger, so this may be a read error. The chain has TRBV7-4 and TRBJ2-7; D remains unclear. Germline loops: CDR1 SGHVT, CDR2 SQSDAQ. This CDR3 has 13 amino acids. The CDR3 protein is CASSLDNIYEQHF. The DNA of the CDR3 is TGTGCCAGCAGCTTAGACAATATCTACGAGCAGCACTTC.

This clonotype was counted ten times or more. The rearrangement joins TRBV27 to TRBJ1-5; D is ambiguous. The germline V and J ends were trimmed by 4 bases and 3 bases, with 10 bases remaining between them. CDR1 is MNHEY, CDR2 SMNVEV, per germline (reference sequence). The CDR3 is 14 amino acids. CDR3 coding DNA: TGTGCCAGCAGTTATACGGCTAACAATCAGCCCCAGCATTTT. It encodes CASSYTANNQPQHF.